This T cell receptor beta chain was sequenced during a study of cytomegalovirus exposure and HLA in healthy donors. The CDR3 runs 14 residues. V shed 6 bases, J shed 5 bases, and the junction held 4 bases outside the gene matches. Per the germline V gene, CDR1 is MNHEY and CDR2 is SVGAGI. The study, taken as a whole, reports: Immune exposure was documented only through CMV serostatus. Analyzed later, association rates of TCRs varied across HLA loci, with DRB1 most and HLA-C fewest. In a later analysis, TCR beta V- and J-gene trimming was associated with a missense DCLRE1C variant. According to an earlier analysis, most TCR beta V segments yielded productive rearrangements about 87% or about 30% of the time.

PCR used 60 Vbeta primers and 13 Jbeta primers. The repertoire was sequenced with immunoSEQ multiplex PCR; TCRdb's copy has only in-frame clones and lacks some. The sample has around 150,000 clones, 75% seen once. This clone was counted between two and nine times. The antigen remains undetermined. The chain employs TRBV6-5 and TRBJ1-4; 9 bases align to TRBD1. Sequenced material: PBMCs. The sequence derives from a male donor in good health and CMV-seronegative. For the CDR3, the DNA is TGTGCCAGCAGCTCGGACAGGGGAAATGAAAAACTGTTTTTT. Protein: CASSSDRGNEKLFF.